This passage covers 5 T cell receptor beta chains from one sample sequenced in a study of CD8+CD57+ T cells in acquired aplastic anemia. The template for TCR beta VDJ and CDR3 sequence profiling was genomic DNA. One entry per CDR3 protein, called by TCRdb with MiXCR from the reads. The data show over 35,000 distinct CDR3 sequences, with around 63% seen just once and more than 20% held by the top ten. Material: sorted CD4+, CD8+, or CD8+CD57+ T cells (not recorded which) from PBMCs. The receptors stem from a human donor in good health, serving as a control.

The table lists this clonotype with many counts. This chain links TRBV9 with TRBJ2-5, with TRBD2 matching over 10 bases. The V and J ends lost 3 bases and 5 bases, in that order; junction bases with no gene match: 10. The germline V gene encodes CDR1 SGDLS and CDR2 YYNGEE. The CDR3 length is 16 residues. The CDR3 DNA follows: TGTGCCAGCAGCGCCCCTCTAGCGGGGGCCGAGGAGACCCAGTACTTC. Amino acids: CASSAPLAGAEETQYF.

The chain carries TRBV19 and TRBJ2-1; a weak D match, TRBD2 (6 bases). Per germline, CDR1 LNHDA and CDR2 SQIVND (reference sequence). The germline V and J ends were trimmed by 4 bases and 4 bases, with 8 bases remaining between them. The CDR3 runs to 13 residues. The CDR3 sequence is CASSTLAYNEQFF. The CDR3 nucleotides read TGTGCCAGTAGTACCCTAGCGTACAATGAGCAGTTCTTC.

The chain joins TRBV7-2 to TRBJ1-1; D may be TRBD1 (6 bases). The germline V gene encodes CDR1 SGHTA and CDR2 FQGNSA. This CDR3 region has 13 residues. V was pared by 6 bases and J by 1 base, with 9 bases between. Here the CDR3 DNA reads TGTGCCAGCAGGGGGGGGGCGAACACTGAAGCTTTCTTT. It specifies CASRGGANTEAFF.

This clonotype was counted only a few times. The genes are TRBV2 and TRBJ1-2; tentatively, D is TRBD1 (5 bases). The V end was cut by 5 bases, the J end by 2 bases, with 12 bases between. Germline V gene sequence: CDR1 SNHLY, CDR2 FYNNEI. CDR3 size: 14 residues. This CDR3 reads CASSNDRLNYGYTF. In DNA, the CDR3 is TGTGCCAGCAGTAACGACAGACTGAACTATGGCTACACCTTC. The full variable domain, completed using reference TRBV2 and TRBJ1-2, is EPEVTQTPSHQVTQMGQEVILRCVPISNHLYFYWYRQILGQKVEFLVSFYNNEISEKSEIFDDQFSVERPDGSNFTLKIRSTKLEDSAMYFCASSNDRLNYGYTFGSGTRLTVV.

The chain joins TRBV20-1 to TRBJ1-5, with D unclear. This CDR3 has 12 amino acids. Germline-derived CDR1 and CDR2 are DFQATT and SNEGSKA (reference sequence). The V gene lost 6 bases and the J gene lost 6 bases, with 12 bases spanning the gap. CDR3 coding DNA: TGCAGTGCGGGGAGGGAAGGTCAGCCCCAGCATTTT. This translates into CSAGREGQPQHF.